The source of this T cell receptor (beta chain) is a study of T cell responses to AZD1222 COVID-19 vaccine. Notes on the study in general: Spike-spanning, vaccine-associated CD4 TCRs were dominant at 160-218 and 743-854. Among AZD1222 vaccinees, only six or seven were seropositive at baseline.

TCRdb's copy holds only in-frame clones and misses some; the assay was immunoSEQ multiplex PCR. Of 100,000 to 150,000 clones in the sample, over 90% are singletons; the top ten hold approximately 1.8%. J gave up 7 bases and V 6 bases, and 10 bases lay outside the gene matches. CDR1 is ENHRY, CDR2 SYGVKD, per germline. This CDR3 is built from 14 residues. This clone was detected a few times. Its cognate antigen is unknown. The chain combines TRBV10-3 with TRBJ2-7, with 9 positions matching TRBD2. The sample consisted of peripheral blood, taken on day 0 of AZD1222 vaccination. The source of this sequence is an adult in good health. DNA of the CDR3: TGTGCCATCAGAGAAGCTAGCGGGATGCGGGAGCAGTACTTC. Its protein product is CAIREASGMREQYF.